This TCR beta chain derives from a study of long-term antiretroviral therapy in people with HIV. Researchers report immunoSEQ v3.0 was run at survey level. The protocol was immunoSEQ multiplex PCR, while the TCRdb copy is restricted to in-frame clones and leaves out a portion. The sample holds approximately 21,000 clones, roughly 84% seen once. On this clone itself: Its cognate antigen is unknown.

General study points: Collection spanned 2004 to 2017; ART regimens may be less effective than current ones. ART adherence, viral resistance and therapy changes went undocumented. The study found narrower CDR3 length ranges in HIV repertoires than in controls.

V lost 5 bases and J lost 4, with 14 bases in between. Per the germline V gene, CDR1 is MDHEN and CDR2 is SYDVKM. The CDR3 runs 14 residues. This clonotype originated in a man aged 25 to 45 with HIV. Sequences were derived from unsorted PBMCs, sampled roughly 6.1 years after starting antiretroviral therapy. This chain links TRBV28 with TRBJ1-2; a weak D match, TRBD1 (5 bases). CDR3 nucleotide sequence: TGTGCCAGCAGTACTTATGGGGGGAGCTATGGCTACACCTTC. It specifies CASSTYGGSYGYTF.